This entry concerns a single T cell receptor beta chain. The antigen remains unidentified. Trimming stripped 7 bases from V and 1 base from J, with 14 bases between. CDR1 and CDR2 from the germline V gene are MNHEY and SMNVEV (reference sequence). There are 15 residues in the CDR3. The sample comes from a study of molecular identifiers for immune sequencing clone quantification. Study-wide results and caveats: Detection of one spiked Jurkat cell's TCR RNA reportedly worked in about a million naive cells.

Libraries of bulk TCR were made by previously described methods (with listed TCR primers). Each CDR3 protein gets one entry after TCRdb re-called the PCR reads with MiXCR. The repertoire includes 490,000 or so distinct CDR3 sequences, approximately 25% of them detected once, and under 0.85% sits in the top ten. Every naive CD8 library was made from between roughly 20,000 and 1,000,000 sorted cells with 10%, 30% or 50% RNA. Sample: naive CD8+ T cells from blood, with Jurkat cell RNA spiked in. This sample's subset: FACS-sorted CD8+CD4-CCR7+CD45RA+ naive T cells. The gene calls are TRBV27 and TRBJ1-5; maybe TRBD1 (6 bases). The receptor was isolated from a human donor in good health. Some libraries in this study had Jurkat cell RNA spiked in. The CDR3 loop reads CASTPTGTSNQPQHF. Here the CDR3 DNA reads TGTGCCAGCACCCCCACAGGGACGAGCAATCAGCCCCAGCATTTT.